Shown below are 31 T cell receptor beta chains from a single sample sequenced in a study of shared clonotypes between healthy human individuals. Libraries were prepared by immunoSEQ multiplex PCR; TCRdb keeps only in-frame clonotypes and omits some of them. Altogether more than 600,000 clones are present, just over 90% being singletons, with the ten largest covering 24%. The naive CD8 population came from CD45RO-negative cells selected for CCR7, without terminally differentiated effector memory CD45RA+ cells. Sequencing input: naive CD8+ T cells sorted from blood. The origin of the receptors is a man under 40 in good health.

The V gene is TRBV27, the J gene TRBJ2-3, with D unclear. CDR1 and CDR2 (germline): MNHEY, SMNVEV (reference sequence). The CDR3 has 12 amino acids. Trimming took off 2 bases at V and 4 bases at J, with 4 bases between the two ends. CDR3 DNA sequence: TGTGCCAGCAGTTTAGCCCCAGATACGCAGTATTTT. This gives the protein CASSLAPDTQYF.

Written as DNA, the CDR3 is TGTGCCAGCTGGGGGGGGACTAGTGCAGATACGCAGTATTTT. It translates to CASWGGTSADTQYF. This sequence joins TRBV19 and TRBJ2-3; 8 bases line up with TRBD2. The CDR3 is made up of 14 amino acids. CDR1 is LNHDA and CDR2 is SQIVND in the germline V gene (reference sequence). Germline trimming cut 9 bases from V and 4 bases from J; bases unmatched to any gene: 9.

The chain employs TRBV27 and TRBJ2-1; 10 bases are shared with TRBD2. This CDR3 has 13 amino acids. Germline values: CDR1 MNHEY, CDR2 SMNVEV (reference sequence). The V and J ends lost 8 bases and 9 bases, in that order; junction bases with no gene match: 7. The CDR3 here is CASSSAGGIEQFF. The CDR3 DNA follows: TGTGCCAGCTCCTCAGCGGGAGGGATTGAGCAGTTCTTC.

The chain employs TRBV29-1 and TRBJ2-5; D not certain. Trimming stripped 0 bases from V and 5 bases from J, with 10 bases between. The CDR3 extends over 13 amino acids. Germline V gene data show CDR1 as SQVTM and CDR2 as ANQGSEA. The CDR3 DNA is TGCAGCGTTGAAGAAGGATTGGCGGAGACCCAGTACTTC. Encoded protein: CSVEEGLAETQYF.

CDR3 region: CASSQDPGGELFF. The CDR3 nucleotides are TGTGCCAGCAGCCAAGATCCGGGCGGGGAGCTGTTTTTT. V and J are TRBV14 and TRBJ2-2; D gene unclear. Trimming left V 0 bases short and J 7 bases short, with 6 bases between. The CDR3 is made up of 13 amino acids. The germline V gene has CDR1 SGHDN and CDR2 FVKESK.

The gene calls are TRBV9 and TRBJ2-1, with 13 bases that match TRBD2. V gave up 4 bases and J gave up 4 bases; unmatched junction bases: 5. The CDR3 has 16 residues. Looked up from germline, CDR1 is SGDLS and CDR2 is YYNGEE. The CDR3 sequence: CASSFGTSGIYNEQFF. The CDR3 bases are TGTGCCAGCAGCTTCGGGACTAGCGGGATTTACAATGAGCAGTTCTTC. Full variable domain (rest looked up from reference TRBV9 and TRBJ2-1): DSGVTQTPKHLITATGQRVTLRCSPRSGDLSVYWYQQSLDQGLQFLIQYYNGEERAKGNILERFSAQQFPDLHSELNLSSLELGDSALYFCASSFGTSGIYNEQFFGPGTRLTVL.

This chain links TRBV27 with TRBJ2-1; D not resolved. Germline V CDR1 and CDR2: MNHEY, SMNVEV (reference sequence). Trimming removed 6 bases from V and 2 bases from J, with 8 bases in between. The CDR3 runs 13 residues. The CDR3 sequence: CASSNRPYNEQFF. CDR3 coding DNA: TGTGCCAGCAGCAATCGACCCTACAATGAGCAGTTCTTC.

Notes on this clone: The same CDR3 is also encoded by other DNA sequences in this sample. The J gene is TRBJ2-7, the V gene TRBV9; the D call may be TRBD1 or TRBD2 (5 bases each). Germline V gene lookup returns CDR1 SGDLS and CDR2 YYNGEE. The CDR3 length is 13 residues. V lost 0 bases to trimming and J lost 4 bases, with 8 bases between them. CDR3 DNA: TGTGCCAGCAGCGTAGGGGACGGATACGAGCAGTACTTC. This gives the protein CASSVGDGYEQYF.

The chain joins TRBV6-6 to TRBJ2-7, with 13 bases aligning to TRBD2. In germline, CDR1 is MNHNY, CDR2 SVGAGI (reference sequence). The CDR3 has 15 amino acids. Unmatched junction bases numbered 1, after V lost 1 base and J lost 4 bases. CDR3 residues: CASSYWTSGSYEQYF. The DNA of the CDR3 is TGTGCCAGCAGTTACTGGACTAGCGGGAGTTACGAGCAGTACTTC.

The J gene is TRBJ2-3, the V gene TRBV27; D remains unclear. CDR3 size: 16 residues. Trimming shortened V by 5 bases and J by 0 bases, and 15 bases separated the two germline ends. The germline V gene has CDR1 MNHEY and CDR2 SMNVEV (reference sequence). The CDR3 loop is CASSTPRSASTDTQYF. The CDR3 DNA sequence: TGTGCCAGCAGTACCCCCAGGAGCGCTAGCACAGATACGCAGTATTTT.

The chain joins TRBV27 to TRBJ1-1; D possibly corresponds to TRBD1 (5 bases). The ends were cut back, 7 bases at V and 0 bases at J, with 9 bases in the middle. The length of the CDR3 is 13 residues. Germline lookup yields CDR1 MNHEY and CDR2 SMNVEV (reference sequence). The CDR3 region is CASTPGVNTEAFF. CDR3 sequence (DNA): TGTGCCAGCACCCCGGGGGTGAACACTGAAGCTTTCTTT.

The rearrangement links TRBV19 to TRBJ2-1; no definite D call. CDR3 length: 17 amino acids. Germline values: CDR1 LNHDA, CDR2 SQIVND (reference sequence). The V and J ends lost 3 bases and 2 bases respectively, with 17 bases between them. The CDR3 region is CASSIYPGGSAYNEQFF. In nucleotides, the CDR3 is TGTGCCAGTAGTATCTACCCGGGCGGTAGTGCCTACAATGAGCAGTTCTTC.

The V gene is TRBV29-1, the J gene TRBJ2-2, with D perhaps matching TRBD2 (6 bases). Trimming cost V 4 bases and J 7 bases, with 22 bases left between them. CDR1 and CDR2 (germline): SQVTM, ANQGSEA. This CDR3 spans 16 amino acids. This CDR3 is CSVAAGSGSLRGELFF. The CDR3 nucleotides are TGCAGCGTTGCGGCCGGGAGCGGAAGTTTGCGCGGGGAGCTGTTTTTT.

This rearrangement joins TRBV7-3 to TRBJ2-1, with D possibly called TRBD1 or TRBD2 (5 bases each). V was trimmed by 4 bases and J by 4 bases, leaving 17 bases between them. CDR3 length: 16 residues. Germline V gene data show CDR1 as SGHTA and CDR2 as FQGTGA. This CDR3 reads CASSSTGTATYNEQFF. The CDR3 nucleotides read TGTGCCAGCAGCTCTACCGGGACGGCCACTTACAATGAGCAGTTCTTC.

Of note for this clone: Other DNA sequences of this sample code for an identical CDR3. The genes are TRBV19 and TRBJ2-6; D ambiguous. From germline, CDR1 is LNHDA and CDR2 SQIVND (reference sequence). The CDR3 covers 13 residues. Deletions cut 3 bases from V and 2 bases from J, with 2 bases between. This CDR3 is CASSIAGANVLTF. The DNA for the CDR3 is TGTGCCAGTAGTATCGCTGGGGCCAACGTCCTGACTTTC.

This sequence joins TRBV4-3 and TRBJ2-7; TRBD2 matches at 9 bases. CDR3 length equals 14 residues. V lost 6 bases and J lost 0; bases outside the gene matches: 3. CDR1 is LGHNA and CDR2 is YSLEER in the germline V gene. The CDR3 sequence is CASSRSGSSYEQYF. The CDR3 nucleotides are TGCGCCAGCAGTCGTAGCGGGAGCTCCTACGAGCAGTACTTC.

The genes are TRBV9 and TRBJ2-3; D is unresolved. V shed 0 bases and J shed 4 bases, with 9 bases lying between them. There are 14 residues in the CDR3. The germline V gene encodes CDR1 SGDLS and CDR2 YYNGEE. CDR3 in amino acids: CASSVEGNPDTQYF. Here the CDR3 DNA reads TGTGCCAGCAGCGTAGAAGGTAATCCAGATACGCAGTATTTT.

J is TRBJ1-2 and V is TRBV5-5; 9 bases map to TRBD1. The CDR3 covers 19 residues. With V trimmed by 0 bases and J by 0 bases, 12 bases remained unmatched. Germline V gene sequence: CDR1 SGHKS, CDR2 YYEKEE (reference sequence). CDR3 amino acids: CASSLDIRDREVANYGYTF. CDR3 coding DNA: TGTGCCAGCAGCTTGGATATCCGGGACAGGGAGGTTGCTAACTATGGCTACACCTTC. Using reference TRBV5-5 and TRBJ1-2 for the parts outside the CDR3, the full variable domain is DAGVTQSPTHLIKTRGQQVTLRCSPISGHKSVSWYQQVLGQGPQFIFQYYEKEERGRGNFPDRFSARQFPNYSSELNVNALLLGDSALYLCASSLDIRDREVANYGYTFGSGTRLTVV.

The chain's CDR3 is CASSSNPLYEQYF. The DNA for the CDR3 is TGTGCCAGCAGTTCCAACCCCCTCTACGAGCAGTACTTC. The chain combines TRBV27 with TRBJ2-7; no clear D. The length of the CDR3 is 13 residues. Per the germline V gene, CDR1 is MNHEY and CDR2 is SMNVEV (reference sequence). The V end lost 4 bases, the J end lost 3 bases, and 10 bases lay between the germline ends.

The gene calls are TRBV11-1 and TRBJ2-1, with D maybe TRBD2 (6 bases). This CDR3 is 16 amino acids long. Trimming removed 5 bases from V and 2 bases from J, with 16 bases in between. The V gene's germline CDR1 is SGHAT and CDR2 FQDESV (reference sequence). CDR3 protein: CASSPWGDNPYNEQFF. As DNA, the CDR3 is TGTGCCAGCAGCCCGTGGGGGGATAATCCCTACAATGAGCAGTTCTTC.

V is TRBV29-1 and J is TRBJ2-7; TRBD2 matches at 8 bases. Trimming cost V 3 bases and J 2 bases; bases outside gene matches: 6. This CDR3 is 14 amino acids long. Germline V gives CDR1 SQVTM, CDR2 ANQGSEA. In DNA form, the CDR3 reads TGCAGCGTTGATGAATCGGGGGGGGCCTACGAGCAGTACTTC. It yields the protein CSVDESGGAYEQYF.

The genes are TRBV28 and TRBJ2-7; TRBD1 or TRBD2 may be the D gene (7 bases each). This CDR3 is 16 amino acids long. Deletions cut 10 bases from V and 0 bases from J, with 22 bases between. Germline lookup yields CDR1 MDHEN and CDR2 SYDVKM. The CDR3 DNA sequence: TGTGCCACCTCCAAGGTCGGGGGGACAGCCTCCTACGAGCAGTACTTC. Its translation: CATSKVGGTASYEQYF.

V is TRBV5-4 and J is TRBJ1-1, with TRBD1 identical over 7 bases. There are 16 residues in the CDR3. With V trimmed by 4 bases and J by 4 bases, 13 bases remained unmatched. Germline V lookup: CDR1 SGHNT, CDR2 YYREEE (reference sequence). The CDR3 is CASSRQGVGYGTEAFF. DNA of the CDR3: TGTGCCAGCAGCCGACAGGGAGTAGGGTATGGCACTGAAGCTTTCTTT.

In nucleotides, the CDR3 is TGTGCCAGCAGCTTAGGGACGGACCAGCTGAACCAGCATTTT. This codes for CASSLGTDQLNQHF. The gene calls are TRBV7-9 and TRBJ1-5; no firm D call. CDR1 is SEHNR, CDR2 FQNEAQ, per germline (reference sequence). Between the trimmed V and J ends, which lost 1 base and 12 bases, there was a span of 16 bases. The CDR3 runs 14 residues.

The rearrangement links TRBV27 to TRBJ1-2; no reliable D call. From germline, CDR1 is MNHEY and CDR2 SMNVEV (reference sequence). The CDR3 totals 11 residues. Trimming cost V 11 bases and J 4 bases, with 11 bases left between them. The CDR3 spells CAVRRGYGYTF. The CDR3 coding sequence is TGTGCCGTCCGTCGTGGCTATGGCTACACCTTC.

V and J are TRBV19 and TRBJ2-1; TRBD1 matches at 9 bases. V dropped 3 bases and J dropped 4; count of bases not matched to a gene: 10. The germline gives CDR1 LNHDA, CDR2 SQIVND (reference sequence). This CDR3 spans 17 amino acids. As DNA, the CDR3 is TGTGCCAGTAGTATCGGGATCGGGACAGGGTCTTACAATGAGCAGTTCTTC. Protein product: CASSIGIGTGSYNEQFF.

The rearrangement links TRBV28 to TRBJ2-1; 10 nucleotides line up with TRBD1. Germline values: CDR1 MDHEN, CDR2 SYDVKM. V dropped 5 bases and J dropped 8; count of bases not matched to a gene: 12. There are 16 residues in the CDR3. CDR3 amino acids: CASSATQRTGGDEQFF. The CDR3 DNA reads as TGTGCCAGCAGTGCAACCCAAAGGACAGGGGGGGATGAGCAGTTCTTC.

The gene calls are TRBV30 and TRBJ2-5; TRBD2 aligns across 7 bases. The ends lost 2 bases at V and 5 bases at J; junction bases unmatched: 8. Germline V gene data show CDR1 as GTSNPN and CDR2 as SVGIG (reference sequence). CDR3 length: 14 amino acids. CDR3 loop: CAWSISTSTETQYF. The CDR3 DNA sequence: TGTGCCTGGAGTATCTCGACTAGCACGGAGACCCAGTACTTC.

As regards this clone: Other nucleotide sequences in the sample specify the same CDR3. V gene TRBV27 combines with J gene TRBJ1-1; D ambiguous. V was cut by 3 bases and J by 1 base, with 6 bases left in between. CDR1 is MNHEY and CDR2 is SMNVEV in the germline V gene (reference sequence). The CDR3 has 13 amino acids. CDR3 in DNA: TGTGCCAGCAGTTTGTTGGAGAACACTGAAGCTTTCTTT. Protein product: CASSLLENTEAFF.

V is TRBV7-2 and J is TRBJ2-1; TRBD2 aligns across 7 bases. This CDR3 has 15 amino acids. The junction had 3 bases not matched to a gene; V was cut back by 1 base and J by 3 bases. Germline assignment: CDR1 SGHTA and CDR2 FQGNSA. The chain's CDR3 is CASSLGLAYYNEQFF. CDR3 nucleotide sequence: TGTGCCAGCAGCTTAGGACTAGCATACTACAATGAGCAGTTCTTC.

This chain uses TRBV9 with TRBJ2-5; TRBD1 agrees at 11 bases. CDR1 SGDLS and CDR2 YYNGEE come from the germline V gene. After removal of 3 bases from V and 4 bases from J, the junction contained 8 bases not matched to a gene. The length of the CDR3 is 16 residues. For the CDR3, the DNA is TGTGCCAGCAGCGCCCTGGGACAGGGGGTTCCAGAGACCCAGTACTTC. Its translation is CASSALGQGVPETQYF.